This T cell receptor beta chain was identified during a study of shared clonotypes between healthy human individuals. V was shortened by 4 bases and J by 2 bases, with 12 bases between the two germline ends. CDR3 length equals 14 residues. From germline, CDR1 is SGHRS and CDR2 YFSETQ. This table comes from immunoSEQ multiplex PCR, and its TCRdb copy is limited to in-frame clones, with some not included. The repertoire holds around 1,100,000 clones, with 77% as singletons. This chain connects TRBV5-1 to TRBJ1-1; D is undetermined. This clonotype was sampled from a man younger than 35 in good health. Some clones in this sample may be carry-over from other donors' samples. The sample taken for sequencing was memory CD4+ T cells from PBMCs. Subset meaning: CD45RA-negative fraction. The CDR3 here is CASSKSLENTEAFF. The CDR3 coding sequence is TGCGCCAGCAGCAAAAGTTTGGAAAACACTGAAGCTTTCTTT.